The 15 T cell receptor beta chains given below trace back to one sample, sequenced in a study of blood T cell repertoires in COVID-19. Profiling relied on immunoSEQ multiplex PCR, and the TCRdb table lists in-frame clones only, not all of them. Of 200,000 to 250,000 clones listed, about nine tenths were seen once; the top ten hold 0.87%. Sequencing was performed on PBMCs or T cells enriched from blood (not recorded which). The receptors come from a man aged 45-65 years who had been exposed to COVID-19.

A few counts support this clone. Relative to the germline gene, one junction end is altered; a read error may explain this. This sequence joins TRBV6-5 and TRBJ1-2, with D hard to call. Looked up from germline, CDR1 is MNHEY and CDR2 is SVGAGI. This CDR3 region has 12 residues. This CDR3 reads CASSYPGVSVSF. The CDR3 DNA follows: TGTGCCAGCAGTTACCCGGGAGTCTCCGTCTCCTTC.

The V gene is TRBV18, the J gene TRBJ1-5; D uncertain. Germline values: CDR1 KGHSH, CDR2 LQKENI. The V gene lost 1 base and the J gene lost 9 bases, with 10 bases spanning the gap. The CDR3 extends over 13 amino acids. The CDR3 sequence is CASSPRQSGPQHF. CDR3 coding DNA: TGTGCCAGCTCACCACGTCAATCGGGGCCCCAGCATTTT.

This chain links TRBV13 with TRBJ1-1; D might be TRBD1 (5 bases). With 2 bases removed from V and 2 bases from J, the gap between germline ends came to 15 bases. CDR1 and CDR2 from the germline V gene are PRHDT and FYEKMQ (reference sequence). The CDR3 covers 16 residues. The CDR3 sequence: CASSLRVGGLNTEAFF. The DNA of the CDR3 is TGTGCCAGCAGCTTAAGGGTTGGGGGGTTAAACACTGAAGCTTTCTTT.

The chain uses TRBV5-1 and TRBJ2-7, with D tentatively TRBD2 (6 bases). The V end lost 2 bases, the J end lost 2 bases, and 11 bases lay between the germline ends. CDR3 length: 14 amino acids. Germline CDR1 and CDR2: SGHRS and YFSETQ. The CDR3, as DNA: TGCGCCAGCAGCTTATTGGGCGGGGCCTACGAGCAGTACGTC. Translating it yields CASSLLGGAYEQYV.

The table lists this clone with a count of one. The chain is built from TRBV5-1 and TRBJ2-1, with 8 bases lining up with TRBD2. With V trimmed by 6 bases and J by 4 bases, 9 bases remained unmatched. This CDR3 contains 15 residues. CDR1 SGHRS and CDR2 YFSETQ come from the germline V gene. The CDR3, as DNA: TGCGCCAGCATGTCCTCGGGACTAGGGTACAATGAGCAGTTCTTC. This gives the protein CASMSSGLGYNEQFF.

This rearrangement joins TRBV9 to TRBJ2-2, with 8 positions matching TRBD1. CDR1 SGDLS and CDR2 YYNGEE come from the germline V gene. V was clipped by 3 bases and J by 1 base; unmatched bases: 2. The CDR3 is 15 amino acids. In DNA, the CDR3 is TGTGCCAGCAGCGGGACAGGGCTGAACACCGGGGAGCTGTTTTTT. It is translated as CASSGTGLNTGELFF.

The gene calls are TRBV30 and TRBJ1-2; D gene uncertain. CDR1 and CDR2 from the germline V gene are GTSNPN and SVGIG (reference sequence). The CDR3 runs 13 residues. Between the trimmed V and J ends, which lost 3 bases and 9 bases, there was a span of 17 bases. The CDR3 sequence: CAWSYLSGSRYTF. For the CDR3, the DNA is TGTGCCTGGAGCTATCTCTCCGGTTCCCGCTACACCTTC.

This rearrangement joins TRBV7-3 to TRBJ2-1, with 9 bases matching TRBD1. Trimming at V came to 5 bases and at J to 7 bases, leaving 12 bases not matched to a gene. CDR3 size: 16 residues. The germline CDR1 and CDR2 sequences are SGHTA and FQGTGA. The CDR3 spells CASSRRGGQGRNEQFF. CDR3 coding DNA: TGTGCCAGCAGCCGACGCGGGGGACAGGGACGTAATGAGCAGTTCTTC.

The chain carries TRBV5-4 and TRBJ1-2; maybe TRBD1 (6 bases). V was trimmed by 1 base and J by 7 bases, leaving 11 bases between them. This CDR3 contains 13 residues. Germline loops: CDR1 SGHNT, CDR2 YYREEE (reference sequence). CDR3 bases: TGTGCCAGCAGCTTGAGGGACACGGGTGGCTACACCTTC. Its translation: CASSLRDTGGYTF.

The genes are TRBV5-1 and TRBJ2-1, with TRBD2 identical over 9 bases. With V trimmed by 1 base and J by 4 bases, 3 bases remained unmatched. This CDR3 region has 15 residues. CDR1 is SGHRS, CDR2 YFSETQ, per germline. The DNA of the CDR3 is TGCGCCAGCAGCTTGTCACTAGCGGGTTACAATGAGCAGTTCTTC. It codes for CASSLSLAGYNEQFF.

This clone was detected once. The CDR3, as DNA: TGCGCCAGCAGCCAAGACCAGGATTCACCCCTCCACTTT. This gives the protein CASSQDQDSPLHF. The chain links TRBV4-1 to TRBJ1-6; D not certain. CDR1 is MGHRA, CDR2 YSYEKL, per germline. Trimming took 0 bases from V and 8 from J, leaving 5 bases between them. The CDR3 has 13 amino acids.

V is TRBV2 and J is TRBJ1-2; 9 bases agree with TRBD1. The germline V gene has CDR1 SNHLY and CDR2 FYNNEI. V dropped 6 bases and J dropped 5; count of bases not matched to a gene: 10. The CDR3 runs to 15 residues. This CDR3 is CASRENRDRAYGYTF. The CDR3, as DNA: TGTGCCAGCAGAGAAAACCGGGACAGGGCATATGGCTACACCTTC.

This clone was recorded once. The CDR3 region has the DNA TGCGCCAGCAGCTTTGGCGGGGGCGAGCCTTTCTTT. Translated: CASSFGGGEPFF. The gene calls are TRBV5-1 and TRBJ1-1; possible D gene TRBD1, 6 bases. Deletions cut 2 bases from V and 12 bases from J, with 14 bases between. The CDR3 consists of 12 residues. Germline-derived CDR1 and CDR2 are SGHRS and YFSETQ.

This clone has just a few counts. CDR3 sequence: CASRILPGTGPAGYTF. CDR3 in DNA: TGTGCCAGCAGAATCCTTCCCGGGACAGGGCCGGCCGGCTACACCTTC. The chain is built from TRBV28 and TRBJ1-2, with 9 bases fitting TRBD1. CDR1 and CDR2 (germline): MDHEN, SYDVKM. The junction had 16 bases not matched to a gene; V was cut back by 6 bases and J by 8 bases. The CDR3 contains 16 residues.

This chain joins TRBV28 and TRBJ2-3; 8 bases match TRBD2. Per germline, CDR1 MDHEN and CDR2 SYDVKM. V lost 2 bases to trimming and J lost 4 bases; unmatched junction nucleotides: 2. The CDR3 sequence is 14 residues long. Here the CDR3 DNA reads TGTGCCAGCAGTTTACGGGGGGGATCAGATACGCAGTATTTT. This codes for CASSLRGGSDTQYF.